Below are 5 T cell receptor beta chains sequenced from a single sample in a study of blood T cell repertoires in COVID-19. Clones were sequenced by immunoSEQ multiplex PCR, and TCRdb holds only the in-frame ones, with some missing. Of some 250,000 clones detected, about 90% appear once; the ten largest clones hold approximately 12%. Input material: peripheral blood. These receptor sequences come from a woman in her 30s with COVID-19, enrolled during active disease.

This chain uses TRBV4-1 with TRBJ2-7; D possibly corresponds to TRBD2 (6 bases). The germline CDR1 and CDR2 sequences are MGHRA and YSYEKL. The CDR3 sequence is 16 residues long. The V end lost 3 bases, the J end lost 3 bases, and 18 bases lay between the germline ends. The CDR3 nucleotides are TGCGCCAGCAGCCACCACTCGGGCGGACTAATCTACGAGCAGTACTTC. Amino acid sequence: CASSHHSGGLIYEQYF.

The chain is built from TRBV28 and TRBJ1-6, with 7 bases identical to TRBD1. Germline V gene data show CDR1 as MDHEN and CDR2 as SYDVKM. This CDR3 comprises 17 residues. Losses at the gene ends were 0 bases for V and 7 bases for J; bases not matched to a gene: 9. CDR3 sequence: CASSLWKGATPNSPLHF. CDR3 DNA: TGTGCCAGCAGTTTATGGAAGGGGGCGACCCCGAATTCACCCCTCCACTTT.

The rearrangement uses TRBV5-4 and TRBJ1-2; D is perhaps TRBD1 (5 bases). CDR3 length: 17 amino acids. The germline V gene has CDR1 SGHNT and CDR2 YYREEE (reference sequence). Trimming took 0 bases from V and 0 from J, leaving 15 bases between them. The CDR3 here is CASSLGLRDSANYGYTF. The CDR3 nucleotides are TGTGCCAGCAGCTTGGGTCTCCGGGACTCCGCTAACTATGGCTACACCTTC.

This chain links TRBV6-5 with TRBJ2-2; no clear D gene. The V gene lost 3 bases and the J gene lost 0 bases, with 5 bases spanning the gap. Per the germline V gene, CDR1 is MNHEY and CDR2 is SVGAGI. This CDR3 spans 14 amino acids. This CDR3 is CASSYLPNTGELFF. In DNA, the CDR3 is TGTGCCAGCAGTTATCTTCCGAACACCGGGGAGCTGTTTTTT.

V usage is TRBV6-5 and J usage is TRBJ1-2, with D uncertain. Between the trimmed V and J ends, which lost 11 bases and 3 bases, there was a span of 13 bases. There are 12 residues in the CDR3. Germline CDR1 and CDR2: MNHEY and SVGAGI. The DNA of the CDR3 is TGTGCCCATCAAAGAGGCGACTATGGCTACACCTTC. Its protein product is CAHQRGDYGYTF.